The 29 T cell receptor beta chains below all came from one sample that was sequenced in a study of cytomegalovirus exposure and HLA in healthy donors. Primers for the PCR totalled 60 Vbeta and 13 Jbeta. The assay was immunoSEQ multiplex PCR, and TCRdb's table has in-frame clones only and misses some. Of fewer than 120,000 clones listed, over 65% were seen once; the top ten hold roughly 1.2%. Sample: PBMCs. These receptors came from a woman aged 30 to 39 in good health and CMV-seronegative.

The CDR3 DNA reads as TGCGCCAGCAGCCAAGGGCCAGCGGGGGACTACGAGCAGTACTTC. Its protein product is CASSQGPAGDYEQYF. The J gene is TRBJ2-7, the V gene TRBV4-1; 8 bases fit TRBD2. The ends lost 1 base at V and 3 bases at J; junction bases unmatched: 5. The germline gives CDR1 MGHRA, CDR2 YSYEKL. This CDR3 region has 15 residues.

This chain uses TRBV7-2 with TRBJ2-5; D gene unclear. V dropped 0 bases and J dropped 11 bases, with 13 bases sitting between them. CDR1 and CDR2 from the germline V gene are SGHTA and FQGNSA. The CDR3 is 13 amino acids. For the CDR3, the DNA is TGTGCCAGCAGCTTAGCATCGTTCATTACTCAGTACTTC. Protein product: CASSLASFITQYF. Filled out from reference TRBV7-2 and TRBJ2-5, the complete variable domain reads GAGVSQSPSNKVTEKGKDVELRCDPISGHTALYWYRQSLGQGLEFLIYFQGNSAPDKSGLPSDRFSAERTGGSVSTLTIQRTQQEDSAVYLCASSLASFITQYFGPGTRLLVL.

The chain uses TRBV28 and TRBJ1-2; D is possibly TRBD1 (6 bases). Germline CDR1 reads MDHEN; CDR2 reads SYDVKM. The CDR3 is made up of 11 amino acids. Trimming took off 6 bases at V and 8 bases at J, with 10 bases between the two ends. The CDR3 sequence: CASSYRDGYTF. The CDR3 DNA reads as TGTGCCAGCAGCTACAGGGACGGCTACACCTTC.

The V call is TRBV6-1, the J call TRBJ1-2; 9 bases fit TRBD1. The J segment lost 2 bases and the V segment lost 2 bases, leaving 3 bases of the junction unmatched. Germline V gene sequence: CDR1 MNHNS, CDR2 SASEGT. The CDR3 has 15 amino acids. In DNA form, the CDR3 reads TGTGCCAGCAGTGAAAGCGGGACAGGGAACTATGGCTACACCTTC. Translated: CASSESGTGNYGYTF.

The rearrangement links TRBV6-1 to TRBJ1-1; D is undetermined. With 4 bases removed from V and 4 bases from J, the gap between germline ends came to 13 bases. Germline CDR1 MNHNS, CDR2 SASEGT. The CDR3 is 14 residues long. CDR3 DNA sequence: TGTGCCAGCAGTGCTGCACGGGAGGGCACTGAAGCTTTCTTT. As protein: CASSAAREGTEAFF.

In nucleotides, the CDR3 is TGTGCCAGCTCACCACAGGGGGCTGGACATAATTCACCCCTCCACTTT. This codes for CASSPQGAGHNSPLHF. The rearrangement uses TRBV18 and TRBJ1-6; 7 nucleotides match TRBD1. The CDR3 is 16 amino acids. V lost 1 base, J lost 5 bases, and 5 bases stayed unmatched. Looked up from germline, CDR1 is KGHSH and CDR2 is LQKENI.

V usage is TRBV4-3 and J usage is TRBJ2-3; 7 nucleotides agree with TRBD2. This CDR3 is built from 16 residues. Germline V gene lookup returns CDR1 LGHNA and CDR2 YSLEER. V gave up 1 base and J gave up 0 bases; unmatched junction bases: 4. Here the CDR3 reads CASSQASGASTDTQYF. CDR3 sequence (DNA): TGCGCCAGCAGCCAAGCCAGCGGGGCTAGCACAGATACGCAGTATTTT.

V and J are TRBV5-6 and TRBJ2-7; 10 bases are shared with TRBD2. The CDR3 length is 15 residues. In germline, CDR1 is SGHDT, CDR2 YYEEEE. V shed 7 bases and J 3 bases; nucleotides not matched to a gene: 10. The CDR3 region is CASGMAGTSDYEQYF. In nucleotides, the CDR3 is TGTGCCAGCGGGATGGCCGGGACTAGCGACTACGAGCAGTACTTC.

This chain joins TRBV11-1 and TRBJ2-2; no definite D call. Germline loops: CDR1 SGHAT, CDR2 FQDESV (reference sequence). V was pared by 2 bases and J by 4 bases, with 5 bases between. The CDR3 sequence is 13 residues long. For the CDR3, the DNA is TGTGCCAGCAGCTTACTCGGCACCGGGGAGCTGTTTTTT. This translates into CASSLLGTGELFF.

Here the CDR3 reads CASSLVLGESAFF. The CDR3 region has the DNA TGTGCCAGCAGCTTAGTTTTGGGAGAAAGCGCTTTCTTT. This chain links TRBV7-2 with TRBJ1-1; D ambiguous. The ends were cut back, 1 base at V and 11 bases at J, with 14 bases in the middle. Germline CDR1 reads SGHTA; CDR2 reads FQGNSA. The CDR3 consists of 13 residues.

The V gene is TRBV29-1, the J gene TRBJ2-3, with TRBD2 as a possible D gene (6 bases). The CDR3 runs to 16 residues. Germline V gives CDR1 SQVTM, CDR2 ANQGSEA. With 2 bases removed from V and 2 bases from J, the gap between germline ends came to 17 bases. The CDR3 spells CSVEYTSGSPTDTQYF. CDR3 sequence (DNA): TGCAGCGTTGAATATACTTCCGGGAGCCCCACAGATACGCAGTATTTT.

The rearrangement uses TRBV7-8 and TRBJ1-2; 7 nucleotides line up with TRBD1. CDR3 length: 15 amino acids. CDR1 is SGHVS and CDR2 is FQNEAQ in the germline V gene. J gave up 8 bases and V 0 bases, and 9 bases lay outside the gene matches. CDR3 region: CASSLAGGGSGGYTF. CDR3 bases: TGTGCCAGCAGCTTAGCAGGGGGCGGCTCTGGGGGCTACACCTTC.

V and J are TRBV18 and TRBJ1-1; perhaps TRBD1 as D (5 bases). The CDR3 has 16 amino acids. Germline-derived CDR1 and CDR2 are KGHSH and LQKENI. Trimming removed 4 bases from V and 0 bases from J, with 15 bases in between. The CDR3 loop is CASSHSGRQLNTEAFF. For the CDR3, the DNA is TGTGCCAGCTCACATTCAGGACGACAGTTGAACACTGAAGCTTTCTTT.

The V and J genes are TRBV2 and TRBJ1-2, with D unresolved. Trimming took 6 bases from V and 0 from J, leaving 11 bases between them. The germline CDR1 and CDR2 sequences are SNHLY and FYNNEI. The CDR3 loop spans 14 amino acids. CDR3 sequence: CASSRATANYGYTF. In DNA, the CDR3 is TGTGCCAGCAGCCGCGCCACCGCTAACTATGGCTACACCTTC.

The V and J genes are TRBV18 and TRBJ2-2, with D perhaps TRBD1 (5 bases). The length of the CDR3 is 15 residues. Trimming removed 2 bases at V and 7 bases at J, with 14 bases between. Germline CDR1 KGHSH, CDR2 LQKENI. In DNA form, the CDR3 reads TGTGCCAGCTCACCAGTGAAGGGGCGAGACGGGGAGCTGTTTTTT. This encodes CASSPVKGRDGELFF.

In this sample, this clone turned up once. The gene calls are TRBV5-4 and TRBJ1-1; a possible D gene is TRBD1 (5 bases). The CDR3 totals 15 residues. The germline V gene encodes CDR1 SGHNT and CDR2 YYREEE (reference sequence). Between the trimmed V and J ends, which lost 0 bases and 1 base, there was a span of 10 bases. The DNA of the CDR3 is TGTGCCAGCAGCTTGGGGGGCCCGGGGAACACTGAAGCTTTCTTT. It is translated as CASSLGGPGNTEAFF.

The chain's CDR3 is CASSLGQGPGNTIYF. The CDR3 DNA reads TGTGCCAGCAGCTTGGGGCAGGGGCCTGGAAACACCATATATTTT. The chain is built from TRBV7-2 and TRBJ1-3, with D possibly TRBD1 on 6 matching bases. The CDR3 runs to 15 residues. The germline V gene encodes CDR1 SGHTA and CDR2 FQGNSA. V was trimmed by 3 bases and J by 2 bases, leaving 11 bases between them.

The chain combines TRBV14 with TRBJ1-2; 10 bases match TRBD1. V shed 4 bases and J 3 bases; nucleotides not matched to a gene: 14. CDR3 length equals 18 residues. Germline V gene lookup returns CDR1 SGHDN and CDR2 FVKESK. CDR3 sequence: CASSRSLGTGVYYYGYTF. The CDR3 DNA reads TGTGCCAGCAGCCGATCCCTTGGGACAGGGGTGTATTACTATGGCTACACCTTC. The full variable domain, completed using reference TRBV14 and TRBJ1-2, is EAGVTQFPSHSVIEKGQTVTLRCDPISGHDNLYWYRRVMGKEIKFLLHFVKESKQDESGMPNNRFLAERTGGTYSTLKVQPAELEDSGVYFCASSRSLGTGVYYYGYTFGSGTRLTVV.

In this sample, this clone turned up a few times. The genes are TRBV30 and TRBJ2-6; D remains unclear. Germline values: CDR1 GTSNPN, CDR2 SVGIG (reference sequence). This CDR3 is built from 16 residues. Deletions cut 5 bases from V and 0 bases from J, with 14 bases between. The chain's CDR3 is CAWARIPSSGANVLTF. CDR3 bases: TGTGCCTGGGCGAGGATCCCAAGCTCTGGGGCCAACGTCCTGACTTTC.

This clone was seen a few times. The CDR3 DNA reads TGTGCCAGCAGCTTTACAGGGCCAGAGACCCAGTACTTC. This codes for CASSFTGPETQYF. The chain couples TRBV5-6 to TRBJ2-5; D may be TRBD1 (6 bases). Germline CDR1 and CDR2: SGHDT and YYEEEE. V lost 2 bases and J 4 bases, leaving 9 bases between the germline ends. The CDR3 extends over 13 amino acids.

This clone was seen only a few times. V gene TRBV5-1 combines with J gene TRBJ1-1, with TRBD1 matching 7 bases. The junction had 5 bases not matched to a gene; V was cut back by 5 bases and J by 7 bases. CDR1 and CDR2 from the germline V gene are SGHRS and YFSETQ. CDR3 length: 12 amino acids. Here the CDR3 reads CASSRTGVEAFF. The CDR3 DNA reads as TGCGCCAGCAGTCGAACAGGGGTTGAAGCTTTCTTT.

A few counts support this clone. The genes are TRBV5-6 and TRBJ2-1; 10 bases fit TRBD2. With V trimmed by 0 bases and J by 3 bases, 3 bases remained unmatched. Germline CDR1 reads SGHDT; CDR2 reads YYEEEE. This CDR3 spans 16 amino acids. CDR3 in DNA: TGTGCCAGCAGCTTGGAGCGGGGGGGGGACTACAATGAGCAGTTCTTC. Residues: CASSLERGGDYNEQFF.

This rearrangement joins TRBV7-2 to TRBJ2-5; 7 bases fit TRBD2. The trim removed 5 bases at V and 2 bases at J, leaving 5 bases unmatched. In germline, CDR1 is SGHTA, CDR2 FQGNSA. The CDR3 consists of 14 residues. The CDR3 protein is CASSPIAGQETQYF. CDR3 sequence (DNA): TGTGCCAGCAGCCCTATAGCGGGTCAAGAGACCCAGTACTTC.

The genes are TRBV7-9 and TRBJ1-2; weak D call: TRBD1 (5 bases). Germline V gene lookup returns CDR1 SEHNR and CDR2 FQNEAQ (reference sequence). The CDR3 is made up of 14 amino acids. Trimming stripped 5 bases from V and 1 base from J, with 11 bases between. CDR3 region: CASSREGFNYGYTF. CDR3 nucleotide sequence: TGTGCCAGCAGCCGGGAGGGGTTTAACTATGGCTACACCTTC. The variable domain in full, with the rest retrieved from reference TRBV7-9 and TRBJ1-2, is DTGVSQNPRHKITKRGQNVTFRCDPISEHNRLYWYRQTLGQGPEFLTYFQNEAQLEKSRLLSDRFSAERPKGSFSTLEIQRTEQGDSAMYLCASSREGFNYGYTFGSGTRLTVV.

The V and J genes are TRBV9 and TRBJ1-1; tentative D call: TRBD1 (5 bases). CDR1 and CDR2 from the germline V gene are SGDLS and YYNGEE. V gave up 0 bases and J gave up 3 bases, with 18 bases separating them. This CDR3 contains 17 residues. The CDR3 reads CASSVGPGSGGDTEAFF. The CDR3 DNA sequence: TGTGCCAGCAGCGTAGGCCCCGGATCGGGGGGAGACACTGAAGCTTTCTTT.

V and J are TRBV28 and TRBJ2-7; tentative D call: TRBD1 (5 bases). CDR3 length: 15 amino acids. V lost 3 bases and J 0 bases, leaving 12 bases between the germline ends. Germline-derived CDR1 and CDR2 are MDHEN and SYDVKM. This chain's CDR3 is CASSFVQEGSYEQYF. For the CDR3, the DNA is TGTGCCAGCAGTTTCGTACAGGAAGGCTCCTACGAGCAGTACTTC.

CDR3 in amino acids: CASSETGDTIYF. Here the CDR3 DNA reads TGCGCCAGCAGCGAAACGGGAGACACCATATATTTT. V and J are TRBV5-1 and TRBJ1-3; D is unresolved. From germline, CDR1 is SGHRS and CDR2 YFSETQ. V was shortened by 4 bases and J by 8 bases, with 10 bases between the two germline ends. This CDR3 has 12 amino acids.

The chain is built from TRBV11-2 and TRBJ2-5; 9 bases map to TRBD1. Judging by the DNA end, TRBJ2-7 fits better; the J call may be wrong. The CDR3 is 14 residues long. Germline V CDR1 and CDR2: SGHAT, FQNNGV. The CDR3 loop reads CASRLETGGYEQYF. Here the CDR3 DNA reads TGTGCCAGCAGGCTTGAGACAGGGGGCTACGAGCAGTACTTC.

The CDR3 nucleotides are TGCGCCAGCGCCCGGGGCTACAATGAGCAGTTCTTC. Translating it yields CASARGYNEQFF. The genes are TRBV5-1 and TRBJ2-1; perhaps TRBD2 as D (5 bases). Trimming removed 7 bases at V and 3 bases at J, with 8 bases between. Germline V gene lookup returns CDR1 SGHRS and CDR2 YFSETQ. The CDR3 contains 12 residues.